What follows are 3 T cell receptor beta chains derived from one specimen sequenced in a study of cytomegalovirus exposure and HLA in healthy donors. PCR employed 60 Vbeta and 13 Jbeta primers. The repertoire was sequenced with immunoSEQ multiplex PCR; TCRdb's copy has only in-frame clones and lacks some. The sample consists of almost 200,000 clones, roughly 79% of them appearing once. Sequencing was performed on PBMCs. Source of these receptors: a man aged 25 to 45 in good health and CMV-seronegative.

The genes are TRBV11-2 and TRBJ2-7, with TRBD2 matching over 7 bases. V shed 5 bases, J shed 0 bases, and the junction held 10 bases outside the gene matches. The CDR3 is 16 amino acids. From germline, CDR1 is SGHAT and CDR2 FQNNGV. CDR3 nucleotides: TGTGCCAGCAGCCTCGGGTCGGGAGGTTACTCCTACGAGCAGTACTTC. It specifies CASSLGSGGYSYEQYF.

This clone was observed a handful of times. The rearrangement uses TRBV18 and TRBJ1-1; the match to TRBD1 covers 9 bases. The J segment lost 8 bases and the V segment lost 5 bases, leaving 6 bases of the junction unmatched. The CDR3 contains 13 residues. Germline V CDR1 and CDR2: KGHSH, LQKENI. The CDR3 nucleotides read TGTGCCAGCTCAACCGGGACAGGGCCGGAAGCTTTCTTT. The encoded protein is CASSTGTGPEAFF.

In its sample, this clone was seen once. This chain connects TRBV7-6 to TRBJ2-1, with 9 bases matching TRBD2. The CDR3 runs 19 residues. The J segment lost 0 bases and the V segment lost 3 bases, leaving 12 bases of the junction unmatched. Germline lookup yields CDR1 SGHVS and CDR2 FNYEAQ. The DNA of the CDR3 is TGTGCCAGCAGCTTGAAAATAGCGGGAGTCTTGAGCTCCTACAATGAGCAGTTCTTC. Protein product: CASSLKIAGVLSSYNEQFF.